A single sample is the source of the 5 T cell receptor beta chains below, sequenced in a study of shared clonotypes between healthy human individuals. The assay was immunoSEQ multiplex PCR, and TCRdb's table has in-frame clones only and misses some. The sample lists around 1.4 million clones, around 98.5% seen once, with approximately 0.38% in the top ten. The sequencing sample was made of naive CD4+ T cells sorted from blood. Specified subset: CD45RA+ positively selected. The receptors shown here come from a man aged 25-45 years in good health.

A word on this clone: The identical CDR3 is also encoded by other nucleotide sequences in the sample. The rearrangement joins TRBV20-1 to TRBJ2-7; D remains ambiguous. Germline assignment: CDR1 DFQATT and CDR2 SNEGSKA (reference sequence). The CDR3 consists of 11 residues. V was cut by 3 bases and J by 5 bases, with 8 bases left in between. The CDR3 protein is CSARVLNEQYF. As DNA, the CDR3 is TGCAGTGCTAGGGTCCTAAACGAGCAGTACTTC.

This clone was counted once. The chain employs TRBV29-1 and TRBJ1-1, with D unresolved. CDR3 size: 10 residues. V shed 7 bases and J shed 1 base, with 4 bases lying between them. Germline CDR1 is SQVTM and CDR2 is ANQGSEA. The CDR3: CSGQNTEAFF. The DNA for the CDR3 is TGCAGCGGGCAGAACACTGAAGCTTTCTTT.

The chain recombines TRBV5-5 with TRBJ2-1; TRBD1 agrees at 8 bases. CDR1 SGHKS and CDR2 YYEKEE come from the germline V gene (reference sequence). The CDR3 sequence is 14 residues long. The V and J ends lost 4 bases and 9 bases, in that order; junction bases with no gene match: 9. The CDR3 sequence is CASSGIRGRVEQFF. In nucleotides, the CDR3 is TGTGCCAGCAGCGGGATCAGGGGGCGCGTTGAGCAGTTCTTC.

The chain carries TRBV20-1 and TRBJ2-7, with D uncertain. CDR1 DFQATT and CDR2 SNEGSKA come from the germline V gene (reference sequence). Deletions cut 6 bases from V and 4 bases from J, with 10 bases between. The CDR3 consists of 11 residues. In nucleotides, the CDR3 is TGCAGTGCACCGAGTGGGTACGAGCAGTACTTC. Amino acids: CSAPSGYEQYF.

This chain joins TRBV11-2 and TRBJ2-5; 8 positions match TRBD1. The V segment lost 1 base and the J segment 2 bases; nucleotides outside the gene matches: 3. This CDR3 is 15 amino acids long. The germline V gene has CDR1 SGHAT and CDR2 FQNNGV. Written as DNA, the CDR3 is TGTGCCAGCAGCTTAGGGACAGGGCTACAAGAGACCCAGTACTTC. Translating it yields CASSLGTGLQETQYF.